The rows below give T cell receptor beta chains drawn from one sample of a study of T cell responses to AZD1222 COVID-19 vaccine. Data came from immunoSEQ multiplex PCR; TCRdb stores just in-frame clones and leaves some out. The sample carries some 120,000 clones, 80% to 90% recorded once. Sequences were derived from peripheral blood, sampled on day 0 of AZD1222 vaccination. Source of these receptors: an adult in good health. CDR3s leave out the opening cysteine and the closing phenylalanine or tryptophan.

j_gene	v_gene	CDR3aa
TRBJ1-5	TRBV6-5	ASSPDRGFNQPQH
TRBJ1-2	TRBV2	ASSETAGYGYT
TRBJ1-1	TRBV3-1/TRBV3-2	ASSHGTGTMEAF
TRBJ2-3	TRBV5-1	ASSRGTPGPDTQY
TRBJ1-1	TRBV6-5	ASSQWNTEAF
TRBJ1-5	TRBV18	ASSPGGYSNQPQH
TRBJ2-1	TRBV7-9	ASSLAPQGNFQF
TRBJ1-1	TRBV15	ATSRGKGNTEAF
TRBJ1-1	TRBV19	ASSVFTRAF
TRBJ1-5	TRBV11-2	ASSPPRDGRYQPQH
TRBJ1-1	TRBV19	ASTPGRLDNTEAF
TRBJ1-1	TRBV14	ASSRNTGVGTEAF
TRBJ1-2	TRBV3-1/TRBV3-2	ASSQGPLFYGYT
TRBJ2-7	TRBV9	ASSEGDRAGGTMSSYEQY
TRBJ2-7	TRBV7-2	ASSFTGAGEQY
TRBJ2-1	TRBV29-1	SVVGEGGYNEQF
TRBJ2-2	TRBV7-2	ASARASLNTGELF
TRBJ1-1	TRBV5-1	ASSLTGGNTEAF
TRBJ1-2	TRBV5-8	ASSPQGSGYT
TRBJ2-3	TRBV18	ASSPPGLAGVVDTQY
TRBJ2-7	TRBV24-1	ATSKAGGTGAYEQY
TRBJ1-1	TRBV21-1	ASSKTGGHTEAF
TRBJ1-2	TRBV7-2	ASSPDRVGYT
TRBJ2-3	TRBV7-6	ASSSQGAPTDTQY
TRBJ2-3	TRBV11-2	ASSPTQWFRTDTQY
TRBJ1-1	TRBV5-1	ASSLQGASGTEAF
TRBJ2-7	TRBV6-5	ASSYRTHYEQY
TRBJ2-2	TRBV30	AWSATRAGELF
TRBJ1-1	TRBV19	ASSLGMGAAEAF
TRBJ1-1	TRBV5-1	ASSPTGNGGSTEAF
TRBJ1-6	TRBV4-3	ASSRSPRRTQNSPLH
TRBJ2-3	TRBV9	ASSVERGTQY
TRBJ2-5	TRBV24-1	ATSDPTSPVRETQY
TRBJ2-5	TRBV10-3	AISDPGGGGLETQY
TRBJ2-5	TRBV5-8	ASSHRVFQETQY
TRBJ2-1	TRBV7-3	ASSPGLEYNEQF
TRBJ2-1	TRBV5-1	ASSLGGGGALNEQF
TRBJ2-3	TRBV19	ASSTGQDSTDTQY
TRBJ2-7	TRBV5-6	ASGVGANYEQY
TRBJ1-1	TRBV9	ASSVNIIGGNTEAF
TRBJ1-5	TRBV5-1	ASSFRTGDQPQH
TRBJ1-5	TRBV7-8	ASRATRYSNQPQH
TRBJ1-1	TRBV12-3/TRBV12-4	ATGTTAEAF
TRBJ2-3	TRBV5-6	ASSHGLAGGRDTQY
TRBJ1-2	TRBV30	AWSVKQGGPGGYT
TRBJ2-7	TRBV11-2	ASSLDIEQY
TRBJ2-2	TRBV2	ASSEATRSTGELF
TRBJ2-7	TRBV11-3	ASSFSKLAGSYEQY
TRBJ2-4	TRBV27	ASSSPRSGLAKNIQY
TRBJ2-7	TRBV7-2	ASSLWTSGTYEQY
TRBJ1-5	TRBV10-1	ASIRLNRNQPQH
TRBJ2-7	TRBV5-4	ASSLEYGGRDYEQY
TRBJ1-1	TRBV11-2	ASSPGALNTEAF
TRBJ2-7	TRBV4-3	ASSHGQGRGTYEQY
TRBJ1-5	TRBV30	AWSNSGQFNQPQH
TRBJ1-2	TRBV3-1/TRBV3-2	ASSLQGFNYGYT
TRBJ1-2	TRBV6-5	ASLKTGVYYGYT
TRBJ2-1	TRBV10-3	AISETGYNEQF